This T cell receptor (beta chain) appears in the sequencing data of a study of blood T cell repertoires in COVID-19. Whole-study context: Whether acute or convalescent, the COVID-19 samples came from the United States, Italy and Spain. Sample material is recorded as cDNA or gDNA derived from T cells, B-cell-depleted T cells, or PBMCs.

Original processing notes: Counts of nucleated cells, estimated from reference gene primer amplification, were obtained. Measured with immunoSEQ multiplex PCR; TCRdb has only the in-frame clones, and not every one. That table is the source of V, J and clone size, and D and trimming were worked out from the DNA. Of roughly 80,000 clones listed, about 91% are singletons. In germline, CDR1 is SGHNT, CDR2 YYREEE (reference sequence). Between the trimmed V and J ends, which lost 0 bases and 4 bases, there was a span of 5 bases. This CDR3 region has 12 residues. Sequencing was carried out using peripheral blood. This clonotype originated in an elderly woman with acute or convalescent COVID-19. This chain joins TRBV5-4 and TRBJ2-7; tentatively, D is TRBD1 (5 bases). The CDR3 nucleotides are TGTGCCAGCAGCTTGGAGGGGTACGAGCAGTACTTC. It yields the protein CASSLEGYEQYF.